The 19 T cell receptor beta chains given below trace back to one sample, sequenced in a study of siplizumab effects on memory and regulatory T cells (dated by TCRdb to between 2018 and 2021). Receptor amplification or capture employed the immunoSEQ multiplex PCR assay. Sourced from immuneACCESS, this table was stored by TCRdb with only in-frame sequences that have V and J called. A share of the clones is absent; for the studies checked, an unresolved V gene accounts for under half, and the remainder has no known explanation. The sample data list fewer than 85,000 clones, and 87% of these were observed just once. The ten largest clones add up to around 1.6% of the sample. The sample taken for sequencing was Tregs sorted from blood. The receptors derive from a human donor in good health.

This clone was found once. CDR3 sequence (DNA): TGTGCCAGCAGCATGACACGGGACAGGCCCTACGAGCAGTACTTC. This encodes CASSMTRDRPYEQYF. The rearrangement joins TRBV7-2 to TRBJ2-7, with 8 bases fitting TRBD1. The CDR3 is made up of 15 amino acids. Germline V gene lookup returns CDR1 SGHTA and CDR2 FQGNSA. The ends lost 5 bases at V and 2 bases at J; junction bases unmatched: 8.

The J gene is TRBJ2-2, the V gene TRBV6-1; tentative D call: TRBD2 (7 bases). Germline V gene data show CDR1 as MNHNS and CDR2 as SASEGT. The CDR3 is made up of 14 amino acids. Trimming cost V 10 bases and J 0 bases, with 12 bases left between them. The CDR3 is CATKGGPNTGELFF. As DNA, the CDR3 is TGTGCCACCAAGGGGGGGCCGAACACCGGGGAGCTGTTTTTT.

This sequence joins TRBV5-6 and TRBJ2-7; 8 bases are shared with TRBD1. The V gene end was trimmed by 3 bases and the J gene end by 3 bases; junction bases not matched to a gene: 8. Germline V gives CDR1 SGHDT, CDR2 YYEEEE. The CDR3 loop spans 15 amino acids. CDR3 region: CASSSPDRVDYEQYF. In nucleotides, the CDR3 is TGTGCCAGCAGCTCCCCGGACAGGGTAGACTACGAGCAGTACTTC.

Here the CDR3 reads CASSHPGKRSYEQYF. CDR3 coding DNA: TGTGCCAGCAGTCACCCAGGGAAAAGATCCTACGAGCAGTACTTC. This rearrangement joins TRBV5-5 to TRBJ2-7, with D tentatively TRBD1 (5 bases). The CDR3 has 15 amino acids. Trimming stripped 5 bases from V and 1 base from J, with 16 bases between. Per germline, CDR1 SGHKS and CDR2 YYEKEE (reference sequence).

CDR3 sequence (DNA): TGTGCCAGCAGCGCGGGACAACGTAATTCACCCCTCCACTTT. The encoded protein is CASSAGQRNSPLHF. This chain joins TRBV7-3 and TRBJ1-6; D perhaps matches TRBD1 (6 bases). The germline V gene has CDR1 SGHTA and CDR2 FQGTGA. CDR3 length equals 14 residues. V lost 5 bases and J lost 6, with 11 bases in between.

With regard to this clone: Other DNA sequences from this sample encode an identical CDR3 as well. This chain uses TRBV7-9 with TRBJ2-5, with D possibly being TRBD2 (6 bases). Trimming left V 6 bases short and J 2 bases short, with 13 bases between. Germline V gene sequence: CDR1 SEHNR, CDR2 FQNEAQ (reference sequence). This CDR3 contains 14 residues. CDR3 nucleotide sequence: TGTGCCAGCAGATCCCGCGGGGAACAAGAGACCCAGTACTTC. Translated, it gives CASRSRGEQETQYF.

The CDR3: CASSERSARTNEQFF. In DNA form, the CDR3 reads TGTGCCAGCAGTGAGCGGTCCGCTAGGACCAATGAGCAGTTCTTC. The V call is TRBV2, the J call TRBJ2-1; D remains unclear. Germline loops: CDR1 SNHLY, CDR2 FYNNEI. The CDR3 sequence is 15 residues long. V was shortened by 3 bases and J by 6 bases, with 15 bases between the two germline ends. The full variable domain, rest sourced from reference TRBV2 and TRBJ2-1, is EPEVTQTPSHQVTQMGQEVILRCVPISNHLYFYWYRQILGQKVEFLVSFYNNEISEKSEIFDDQFSVERPDGSNFTLKIRSTKLEDSAMYFCASSERSARTNEQFFGPGTRLTVL.

V gene TRBV4-2 combines with J gene TRBJ2-1; 11 nucleotides line up with TRBD2. Looked up from germline, CDR1 is LGHNA and CDR2 is YNFKEQ. CDR3 length: 15 amino acids. V lost 4 bases, J lost 4 bases, and 3 bases stayed unmatched. CDR3 in amino acids: CASSPWTSGYNEQFF. The CDR3, as DNA: TGTGCCAGCAGCCCTTGGACTAGCGGGTACAATGAGCAGTTCTTC.

This chain joins TRBV4-2 and TRBJ1-6, with 10 positions matching TRBD1. Germline CDR1 and CDR2: LGHNA and YNFKEQ. The V and J ends lost 3 bases and 10 bases, in that order; junction bases with no gene match: 12. This CDR3 comprises 17 residues. CDR3 nucleotides: TGTGCCAGCAGCCACGGGACAGGGGCCATGAGGAGCTCACCCCTCCACTTT. It yields the protein CASSHGTGAMRSSPLHF.

J is TRBJ2-6 and V is TRBV2; TRBD2 is a possible D gene (7 bases). This CDR3 has 16 residues. CDR1 SNHLY and CDR2 FYNNEI come from the germline V gene. Trimming removed 2 bases from V and 2 bases from J, with 10 bases in between. The CDR3 reads CASSERGGTGANVLTF. The CDR3 DNA sequence: TGTGCCAGCAGTGAAAGGGGGGGTACTGGGGCCAACGTCCTGACTTTC.

The chain couples TRBV18 to TRBJ2-2; 9 nucleotides match TRBD1. There are 15 residues in the CDR3. J was trimmed by 0 bases and V by 6 bases; bases with no gene match: 2. CDR1 and CDR2 from the germline V gene are KGHSH and LQKENI. The CDR3, as DNA: TGTGCCAGCTCGTGGACAGGGGCGAACACCGGGGAGCTGTTTTTT. It yields the protein CASSWTGANTGELFF.

The chain uses TRBV19 and TRBJ2-6; a possible D gene is TRBD2 (6 bases). The germline V gene encodes CDR1 LNHDA and CDR2 SQIVND (reference sequence). V was cut by 4 bases and J by 1 base, with 14 bases left in between. This CDR3 has 17 amino acids. The DNA of the CDR3 is TGTGCCAGTAGTACGGGGGTCAGTAAATCTGGGGCCAACGTCCTGACTTTC. It translates to CASSTGVSKSGANVLTF.

The V gene is TRBV6-5, the J gene TRBJ2-7; D is tentatively TRBD1 or TRBD2 (5 bases each). This CDR3 is 15 amino acids long. Germline V gives CDR1 MNHEY, CDR2 SVGAGI. V was clipped by 5 bases and J by 4 bases, with 18 bases between them. CDR3 protein: CASSATHEGPYEQYF. CDR3 nucleotide sequence: TGTGCCAGCAGTGCGACGCACGAGGGACCTTACGAGCAGTACTTC.

The V call is TRBV5-6, the J call TRBJ1-1, with 9 bases matching TRBD1. Germline CDR1 is SGHDT and CDR2 is YYEEEE. The CDR3 has 14 amino acids. V lost 6 bases and J lost 5; bases outside the gene matches: 8. CDR3 amino acids: CASTQRQGGTEAFF. CDR3 nucleotide sequence: TGTGCCAGCACGCAAAGACAGGGGGGGACTGAAGCTTTCTTT.

In its sample, this clone was seen a few times. This chain connects TRBV6-5 to TRBJ2-6, with D hard to call. CDR1 and CDR2 (germline): MNHEY, SVGAGI. The length of the CDR3 is 14 residues. V was clipped by 4 bases and J by 0 bases, with 4 bases between them. CDR3 sequence: CASSSLSGANVLTF. The CDR3 DNA reads as TGTGCCAGCAGTTCTCTCTCTGGGGCCAACGTCCTGACTTTC.

The J gene is TRBJ2-7, the V gene TRBV5-1; 7 bases agree with TRBD2. Germline V CDR1 and CDR2: SGHRS, YFSETQ. V dropped 4 bases and J dropped 0; count of bases not matched to a gene: 7. There are 15 residues in the CDR3. The CDR3 DNA is TGCGCCAGCAGCCGCGAGTCGGGGGGCTCCTACGAGCAGTACTTC. Encoded protein: CASSRESGGSYEQYF.

The chain couples TRBV10-2 to TRBJ2-7; 9 bases align to TRBD1. This CDR3 has 15 amino acids. Germline lookup yields CDR1 WSHSY and CDR2 SAAADI. The V gene end was trimmed by 7 bases and the J gene end by 2 bases; junction bases not matched to a gene: 9. The DNA of the CDR3 is TGCGCCAGCAACGCTCCGGGACAGGGAACCTACGAGCAGTACTTC. Its protein product is CASNAPGQGTYEQYF.

The CDR3 here is CASSEDSVLDNEQFF. As DNA, the CDR3 is TGTGCCAGCAGTGAAGATTCGGTCCTTGACAATGAGCAGTTCTTC. The V gene is TRBV2, the J gene TRBJ2-1; D is ambiguous. The germline gives CDR1 SNHLY, CDR2 FYNNEI. V was shortened by 1 base and J by 5 bases, with 12 bases between the two germline ends. This CDR3 is built from 15 residues.

V gene TRBV28 combines with J gene TRBJ1-2; maybe TRBD1 (6 bases). This CDR3 has 14 amino acids. With 6 bases removed from V and 4 bases from J, the gap between germline ends came to 15 bases. Germline loops: CDR1 MDHEN, CDR2 SYDVKM. CDR3 nucleotides: TGTGCCAGCAGCAAGGCCGGGACAAGCTATGGCTACACCTTC. It translates to CASSKAGTSYGYTF.